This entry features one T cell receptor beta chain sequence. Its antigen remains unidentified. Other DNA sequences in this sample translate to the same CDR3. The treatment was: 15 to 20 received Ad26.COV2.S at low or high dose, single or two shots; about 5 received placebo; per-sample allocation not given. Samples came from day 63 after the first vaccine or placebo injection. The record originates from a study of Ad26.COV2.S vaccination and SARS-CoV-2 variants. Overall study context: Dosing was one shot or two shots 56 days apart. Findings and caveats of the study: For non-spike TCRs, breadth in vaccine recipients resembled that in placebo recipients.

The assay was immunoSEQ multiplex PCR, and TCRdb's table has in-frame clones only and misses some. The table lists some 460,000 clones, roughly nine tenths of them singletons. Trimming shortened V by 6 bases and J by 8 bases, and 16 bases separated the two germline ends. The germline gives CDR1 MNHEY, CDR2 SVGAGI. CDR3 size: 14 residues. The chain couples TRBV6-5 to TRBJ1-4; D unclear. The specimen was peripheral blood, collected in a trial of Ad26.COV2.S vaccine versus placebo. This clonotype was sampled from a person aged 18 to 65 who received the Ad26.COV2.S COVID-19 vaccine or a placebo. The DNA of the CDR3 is TGTGCCAGCAGGATGACGGGTGGGCGGGAAAAACTGTTTTTT. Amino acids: CASRMTGGREKLFF.